These 9 T cell receptor beta chains were sequenced from one sample in a study of technical replicates of blood from a few donors (dated by TCRdb to 2016 to 2017). The library was obtained by the immunoSEQ multiplex PCR assay. Not all clones reach the TCRdb copy of this immuneACCESS table, which keeps in-frame sequences only. Checked studies attribute under half of the gap to unresolved V genes and leave the rest unexplained. The sample table holds about 60,000 clones, of which 70% to 90% were seen once. More than 4.5% of the sample is taken by the ten largest. The sequencing sample was made of PBMCs. The receptors were gathered from a human donor in good health. Some clones in this sample may be carry-over from other donors' samples.

The chain has TRBV27 and TRBJ2-7, with 10 bases identical to TRBD2. Germline lookup yields CDR1 MNHEY and CDR2 SMNVEV (reference sequence). The length of the CDR3 is 15 residues. The V segment lost 7 bases and the J segment 6 bases; nucleotides outside the gene matches: 12. CDR3 residues: CASKTASGGGREQYF. The CDR3, as DNA: TGTGCCAGCAAAACCGCTAGCGGGGGCGGGCGCGAGCAGTACTTC.

This CDR3 is CAISATEYYGYTF. DNA of the CDR3: TGTGCCATCAGTGCGACAGAATACTATGGCTACACCTTC. The chain links TRBV10-3 to TRBJ1-2; a possible D gene is TRBD1 (5 bases). The CDR3 length is 13 residues. In germline, CDR1 is ENHRY, CDR2 SYGVKD. The V and J ends lost 4 bases and 3 bases respectively, with 9 bases between them.

By share, this clone ranks as medium-sized (0.01 to 0.1%). This chain joins TRBV5-6 and TRBJ2-7, with 15 positions matching TRBD2. CDR3 length equals 15 residues. J lost 3 bases, V lost 4 bases, and 2 bases had no gene match. CDR1 SGHDT and CDR2 YYEEEE come from the germline V gene. In nucleotides, the CDR3 is TGTGCCAGCAGCGGGGGACTAGCGGGGGGCTACGAGCAGTACTTC. It yields the protein CASSGGLAGGYEQYF.

The chain uses TRBV27 and TRBJ1-6; no reliable D call. The CDR3 extends over 17 amino acids. Germline CDR1 MNHEY, CDR2 SMNVEV (reference sequence). V lost 6 bases, J lost 7 bases, and 22 bases lay in between. The CDR3 is CASSPTPLGQKNSPLHF. Written as DNA, the CDR3 is TGTGCCAGCAGCCCCACCCCCTTGGGCCAGAAAAATTCACCCCTCCACTTT.

V gene TRBV2 combines with J gene TRBJ2-3; 8 positions match TRBD2. Trimming took 3 bases from V and 4 from J; bases not matched to a gene: 6. The germline V gene encodes CDR1 SNHLY and CDR2 FYNNEI. The CDR3 has 15 residues. The CDR3 sequence: CASSDRGGRADTQYF. CDR3 in DNA: TGTGCCAGCAGTGATCGGGGGGGACGGGCAGATACGCAGTATTTT. Looking up the rest from reference TRBV2 and TRBJ2-3 gives the full variable domain: EPEVTQTPSHQVTQMGQEVILRCVPISNHLYFYWYRQILGQKVEFLVSFYNNEISEKSEIFDDQFSVERPDGSNFTLKIRSTKLEDSAMYFCASSDRGGRADTQYFGPGTRLTVL.

The V and J genes are TRBV7-9 and TRBJ2-5; D ambiguous. The CDR3 sequence is 11 residues long. V was cut by 3 bases and J by 4 bases, with 3 bases left in between. Germline loops: CDR1 SEHNR, CDR2 FQNEAQ (reference sequence). The CDR3 nucleotides read TGTGCCAGCAGCTTCTCAGAGACCCAGTACTTC. The encoded protein is CASSFSETQYF.

There are a few counts of this clone. The chain couples TRBV7-9 to TRBJ1-5; D may be TRBD1 (5 bases). This CDR3 comprises 14 residues. V was cut by 5 bases and J by 9 bases, with 17 bases left in between. Germline CDR1 SEHNR, CDR2 FQNEAQ (reference sequence). The CDR3 spells CASSHEDSSPPQHF. CDR3 sequence (DNA): TGTGCCAGCAGCCATGAAGACAGCAGCCCGCCCCAGCATTTT.

This chain connects TRBV27 to TRBJ2-3, with D perhaps matching TRBD2 (6 bases). V lost 8 bases to trimming and J lost 1 base, with 10 bases between them. Germline V gives CDR1 MNHEY, CDR2 SMNVEV (reference sequence). The CDR3 extends over 13 amino acids. The CDR3 reads CASRRLGTDTQYF. CDR3 DNA sequence: TGTGCCAGCCGCCGACTAGGCACAGATACGCAGTATTTT.

This chain joins TRBV7-2 and TRBJ2-5; 12 positions match TRBD2. Trimming at V came to 3 bases and at J to 0 bases, leaving 8 bases not matched to a gene. The germline V gene encodes CDR1 SGHTA and CDR2 FQGNSA. The CDR3 consists of 18 residues. DNA of the CDR3: TGTGCCAGCAGCTTGCGGCTAGCGGGAGGGAGGGACCAAGAGACCCAGTACTTC. This gives the protein CASSLRLAGGRDQETQYF.